A single sample gave rise to the 6 T cell receptor beta chains below, sequenced in a study of shared clonotypes between healthy human individuals. TCRdb keeps only in-frame clones here, not all; method: immunoSEQ multiplex PCR. Found here are some 2,500,000 clones, roughly 93% of them singletons; the top ten hold 0.36%. Sequencing input: naive CD4+ T cells from PBMCs. The subset here: CD45RA+ positively selected. These receptors were obtained from a man younger than 35 in good health. Some clones in this sample may be carry-over from other donors' samples.

In the case of this clone: The junction departs from the called germline gene at one end, perhaps through a read error. The V gene is TRBV28, the J gene TRBJ1-3; D is possibly TRBD1 (6 bases). Germline V gene sequence: CDR1 MDHEN, CDR2 SYDVKM. The CDR3 covers 15 residues. The CDR3 protein is CASSFFRGIGYTIYF. CDR3 DNA sequence: TGTGCCAGCAGTTTTTTCAGGGGCATTGGATACACCATATATTTT. The variable domain in full, with the rest retrieved from reference TRBV28 and TRBJ1-3, is DVKVTQSSRYLVKRTGEKVFLECVQDMDHENMFWYRQDPGLGLRLIYFSYDVKMKEKGDIPEGYSVSREKKERFSLILESASTNQTSMYLCASSFFRGIGYTIYFGEGSWLTVV.

The chain uses TRBV15 and TRBJ1-2; 8 bases map to TRBD1. Per germline, CDR1 LNHNV and CDR2 YYDKDF (reference sequence). The length of the CDR3 is 15 residues. Unmatched junction bases numbered 5, after V lost 0 bases and J lost 5 bases. The chain's CDR3 is CATSRDRDRSYGYTF. Written as DNA, the CDR3 is TGTGCCACCAGCAGAGATCGGGACAGGTCATATGGCTACACCTTC.

Note on this clone: Other DNA sequences in the sample encode the same CDR3. The V gene is TRBV20-1, the J gene TRBJ1-2; a possible D gene is TRBD1 (5 bases). Trimming took 6 bases from V and 5 from J, leaving 10 bases between them. The CDR3 loop spans 11 amino acids. Germline CDR1 is DFQATT and CDR2 is SNEGSKA (reference sequence). Here the CDR3 reads CSARDGYGYTF. The DNA of the CDR3 is TGCAGTGCCCGGGACGGATATGGCTACACCTTC.

The chain couples TRBV5-4 to TRBJ2-1; 9 bases agree with TRBD2. The V gene end was trimmed by 0 bases and the J gene end by 8 bases; junction bases not matched to a gene: 6. This CDR3 has 15 residues. Germline V gene sequence: CDR1 SGHNT, CDR2 YYREEE (reference sequence). The CDR3 region is CASSLGGRAEDEQFF. CDR3 nucleotides: TGTGCCAGCAGCTTGGGCGGGAGGGCAGAGGATGAGCAGTTCTTC.

The chain couples TRBV28 to TRBJ2-5; D gene unclear. This CDR3 comprises 12 residues. Germline V gives CDR1 MDHEN, CDR2 SYDVKM. Trimming took 10 bases from V and 5 from J, leaving 14 bases between them. DNA for the CDR3: TGTGCCACCCGGTCCCCTGTTGAGACCCAGTACTTC. Protein sequence: CATRSPVETQYF. The variable domain in full, completed from reference TRBV28 and TRBJ2-5, reads DVKVTQSSRYLVKRTGEKVFLECVQDMDHENMFWYRQDPGLGLRLIYFSYDVKMKEKGDIPEGYSVSREKKERFSLILESASTNQTSMYLCATRSPVETQYFGPGTRLLVL.

The V and J genes are TRBV5-1 and TRBJ2-1; D could derive from TRBD1 or TRBD2 (5 bases each). The CDR3 spans 16 residues. From germline, CDR1 is SGHRS and CDR2 YFSETQ. Trimming removed 0 bases from V and 3 bases from J, with 13 bases in between. CDR3 nucleotide sequence: TGCGCCAGCAGCTTGGCCGACATGGGGGTCTACAATGAGCAGTTCTTC. This codes for CASSLADMGVYNEQFF.